Listed below are T cell receptor beta chains from one sample, sequenced in a study of blood T cell repertoires in COVID-19. Using immunoSEQ multiplex PCR, the repertoire was profiled, and TCRdb retains in-frame clones only, with some absent. The sample has about 27,000 clones; about 90% are singletons. Sequencing used peripheral blood. The origin of the receptors is a woman aged 50 to 60 with active COVID-19. CDR3s include the opening cysteine and the closing phenylalanine or tryptophan. A D gene is named only where the DNA matches it firmly. Size is omitted from some rows. Given values are once, few, many or a class for expanded clones.

V: TRBV5-1
J: TRBJ2-7
size: .
D: .
DNA: TGCGCCAGCAGCTTGAGACAGGGAGGATACGAGCAGTACTTC
CDR3: CASSLRQGGYEQYF

V: TRBV5-1
J: TRBJ2-1
size: .
D: TRBD2
DNA: TGCGCCAGCAGCGGCGGGAGGCCTTACAATGAGCAGTTCTTC
CDR3: CASSGGRPYNEQFF

V: TRBV9
J: TRBJ2-1
size: .
D: TRBD1
DNA: TGTGCCAGCAGCATGACAGGGAAGTTATGGAATGAGCAGTTCTTC
CDR3: CASSMTGKLWNEQFF

V: TRBV4-1
J: TRBJ2-3
size: once
D: TRBD1
DNA: TGCGCCAGCAGCCAGGCCACAGGGGGTGCCACAGATACGCAGTATTTT
CDR3: CASSQATGGATDTQYF

V: TRBV4-1
J: TRBJ2-3
size: .
D: .
DNA: TGCGCCAGCAGCCAAGACGGGAGAGGCACAGATACGCAGTATTTT
CDR3: CASSQDGRGTDTQYF

V: TRBV10-3
J: TRBJ2-1
size: .
D: TRBD1
DNA: TGTGCCATCAGTGAGCTGCCGACAGGGGCCTCCTACAATGAGCAGTTCTTC
CDR3: CAISELPTGASYNEQFF

V: TRBV3-1/TRBV3-2
J: TRBJ2-5
size: .
D: TRBD2
DNA: TGTGCCAGCAGCCCCGGACTAGCGGGAGGGCCAGTAGAGACCCAGTACTTC
CDR3: CASSPGLAGGPVETQYF

V: TRBV30
J: TRBJ1-4
size: .
D: TRBD1
DNA: TGTGCCTGGACTACAAAGACAGGGGTTAATGAAAAACTGTTTTTT
CDR3: CAWTTKTGVNEKLFF

V: TRBV6-5
J: TRBJ1-6
size: .
D: TRBD1
DNA: TGTGCCAGCAGTCGGACAGGGGGCTATAATTCACCCCTCCACTTT
CDR3: CASSRTGGYNSPLHF

V: TRBV2
J: TRBJ1-5
size: few
D: TRBD1
DNA: TGTGCCAGCAGTGGGACAGGCCACAATCAGCCCCAGCATTTT
CDR3: CASSGTGHNQPQHF

V: TRBV5-4
J: TRBJ1-2
size: once
D: TRBD1
DNA: TGTGCCAGCAGCTTGGACCGGGACAGTCCTTATGGCTACACCTTC
CDR3: CASSLDRDSPYGYTF

V: TRBV28
J: TRBJ2-3
size: .
D: .
DNA: TGTGCCAGCAGCCCCTTCGCGCGGAGTGGCGATACGCAGTATTTT
CDR3: CASSPFARSGDTQYF

V: TRBV4-2
J: TRBJ2-1
size: .
D: TRBD2
DNA: TGTGCCAGCAGCCTAGGACTAGATCGTGAGCAGTTCTTC
CDR3: CASSLGLDREQFF

V: TRBV19
J: TRBJ2-7
size: few
D: TRBD1
DNA: TGTGCCAGTAGTTTGGGACAGGGGCTTACCTACGAGCAGTACTTC
CDR3: CASSLGQGLTYEQYF

V: TRBV5-1
J: TRBJ2-5
size: .
D: TRBD1
DNA: TGCGCCAGCAGCTTGGAGGGACAGCAAGAGACCCAGTACTTC
CDR3: CASSLEGQQETQYF

V: TRBV7-3
J: TRBJ1-1
size: .
D: .
DNA: TGTGCCAGCAGCAAGTTAGTGAACACTGAAGCTTTCTTT
CDR3: CASSKLVNTEAFF

V: TRBV5-8
J: TRBJ2-6
size: .
D: TRBD1
DNA: TGTGCCAGCAGCTTGGGTGGACAGGGAGCTGCTGGGGCCAACGTCCTGACTTTC
CDR3: CASSLGGQGAAGANVLTF

V: TRBV9
J: TRBJ2-4
size: .
D: .
DNA: TGTGCCAGCAGCGTTGGGCAGACAAACGCCAAAAACATTCAGTACTTC
CDR3: CASSVGQTNAKNIQYF

V: TRBV28
J: TRBJ2-2
size: .
D: TRBD2
DNA: TGTGCCAGCAGTCCCGGACTAGCGGGCGGATACACCGGGGAGCTGTTTTTT
CDR3: CASSPGLAGGYTGELFF

V: TRBV7-2
J: TRBJ1-1
size: .
D: .
DNA: TGTGCCAGCAGCTTAGGTCCAGGGGCGTACACTGAAGCTTTCTTT
CDR3: CASSLGPGAYTEAFF

V: TRBV30
J: TRBJ2-7
size: .
D: .
DNA: TGTGCCTGGAAAGGGTCGGGGACATACTACGAGCAGTACTTC
CDR3: CAWKGSGTYYEQYF

V: TRBV7-9
J: TRBJ1-2
size: .
D: .
DNA: TGTGCCAGCAGCTCCATACAGTATGGCTACACCTTC
CDR3: CASSSIQYGYTF

V: TRBV18
J: TRBJ1-1
size: .
D: .
DNA: TGTGCCAGCTCACCATCGGACACCGAAGCTTTCTTT
CDR3: CASSPSDTEAFF

V: TRBV6-5
J: TRBJ2-2
size: .
D: .
DNA: TGTGCCAGCAGGCGGGATCATAACACCGGGGAGCTGTTTTTT
CDR3: CASRRDHNTGELFF

V: TRBV5-1
J: TRBJ2-7
size: few
D: .
DNA: TGCGCCAGCAGCTTGGGTGGGCCGTACGAGCAGTACTTC
CDR3: CASSLGGPYEQYF

V: TRBV7-3
J: TRBJ2-1
size: .
D: .
DNA: TGTGCCAGCAGCCCGGTTGTTGGGGCCCTATACAATGAGCAGTTCTTC
CDR3: CASSPVVGALYNEQFF

V: TRBV18
J: TRBJ2-3
size: .
D: .
DNA: TGTGCCAGCTCACCATTCCTACCTTTTAGCACAGATACGCAGTATTTT
CDR3: CASSPFLPFSTDTQYF

V: TRBV30
J: TRBJ2-2
size: .
D: .
DNA: TGTGCTACCTACGGGTACACCGGGGAGCTGTTTTTT
CDR3: CATYGYTGELFF

V: TRBV28
J: TRBJ1-6
size: .
D: TRBD1
DNA: TGTGCCAGCAGACTTCCGGGACAGACTTCACCCCTCCACTTT
CDR3: CASRLPGQTSPLHF

V: TRBV5-6
J: TRBJ2-3
size: .
D: TRBD2
DNA: TGTGCCAGCAGCTTAGGACTAGCGGGAGGGGCAGATACGCAGTATTTT
CDR3: CASSLGLAGGADTQYF

V: TRBV30
J: TRBJ1-2
size: .
D: .
DNA: TGTGCCTGGAGTGTCAACGCCGTGCGGTGGGGCTACACCTTC
CDR3: CAWSVNAVRWGYTF

V: TRBV5-8
J: TRBJ2-2
size: .
D: TRBD2
DNA: TGTGCCAGCAGCTCGGGGACTAGCGGGAACACGGACACCGGGGAGCTGTTTTTT
CDR3: CASSSGTSGNTDTGELFF

V: TRBV5-6
J: TRBJ2-2
size: .
D: TRBD2
DNA: TGTGCCAGCAGCCCCCCGCTGTACCTAGCGGTTGGCACCGGGGAGCTGTTTTTT
CDR3: CASSPPLYLAVGTGELFF

V: TRBV12-3/TRBV12-4
J: TRBJ1-1
size: .
D: .
DNA: TGTGCCAGCACTACTCCGGAGGACACTGAAGCTTTCTTT
CDR3: CASTTPEDTEAFF

V: TRBV29-1
J: TRBJ2-1
size: .
D: .
DNA: TGCAGCGTTCGGGAGATGGGCAATGAGCAGTTCTTC
CDR3: CSVREMGNEQFF

V: TRBV3-1/TRBV3-2
J: TRBJ2-1
size: .
D: .
DNA: TGTGCCAGCAGCCAAGAGCAAGCGGTAACTCGCAATGAGCAGTTCTTC
CDR3: CASSQEQAVTRNEQFF

V: TRBV9
J: TRBJ1-4
size: .
D: TRBD1
DNA: TGTGCCAGCAGCCCCCGGACAGGGAACCCCGCAACTAATGAAAAACTGTTTTTT
CDR3: CASSPRTGNPATNEKLFF

V: TRBV10-2
J: TRBJ2-1
size: few
D: TRBD2
DNA: TGCGCCACCTTCGGGGGGGCCAATGAGCAGTTCTTC
CDR3: CATFGGANEQFF

V: TRBV27
J: TRBJ2-7
size: few
D: TRBD2
DNA: TGTGCCAGCAGTTTGACCGGGGGGGAGGGCGAGCAGTACTTC
CDR3: CASSLTGGEGEQYF

V: TRBV5-1
J: TRBJ2-5
size: .
D: TRBD2
DNA: TGCGCCAGCAGCGAGGGACTAGCGGGAGCCCAAGAGACCCAGTACTTC
CDR3: CASSEGLAGAQETQYF

V: TRBV6-6
J: TRBJ2-1
size: .
D: TRBD2
DNA: TGTGCCAGCATCCTAGCGGGAGGGAGCTCCTACAATGAGCAGTTCTTC
CDR3: CASILAGGSSYNEQFF

V: TRBV11-2
J: TRBJ2-7
size: .
D: .
DNA: TGTGCCAGCAGCCCCCGACTCCTCTCCTACGAGCAGTACTTC
CDR3: CASSPRLLSYEQYF

V: TRBV4-1
J: TRBJ2-3
size: .
D: TRBD2
DNA: TGCGCCAGCAGCCAAGAGTTAGCGGGAGGAACAGATACGCAGTATTTT
CDR3: CASSQELAGGTDTQYF

V: TRBV6-6
J: TRBJ1-5
size: once
D: TRBD1
DNA: TGTGCCAGCAGTTACGGACAGGGCCGCAATCAGCCCCAGCATTTT
CDR3: CASSYGQGRNQPQHF

V: TRBV30
J: TRBJ2-3
size: .
D: .
DNA: TGTGCCTGGAGTCCAGGGGGGAGCACAGATACGCAGTATTTT
CDR3: CAWSPGGSTDTQYF

V: TRBV27
J: TRBJ1-5
size: few
D: .
DNA: TGTGCCAGCAGTTTAGGCGGCACAAATCAGCCCCAGCATTTT
CDR3: CASSLGGTNQPQHF

V: TRBV18
J: TRBJ1-5
size: few
D: TRBD1
DNA: TGTGCCAGCTCAACAGGACAGGGTGGAAATCAGCCCCAGCATTTT
CDR3: CASSTGQGGNQPQHF

V: TRBV5-1
J: TRBJ2-3
size: .
D: TRBD2
DNA: TGCGCCAGCAGCTTCGGCGGGAGAACAGATACGCAGTATTTT
CDR3: CASSFGGRTDTQYF

V: TRBV18
J: TRBJ2-1
size: once
D: TRBD2
DNA: TGTGCCAGCTCACCAATAGCGGGGAATTACAATGAGCAGTTCTTC
CDR3: CASSPIAGNYNEQFF

V: TRBV19
J: TRBJ1-5
size: .
D: .
DNA: TGTGCCAGTTCGGGGTCTGGTAGCAATCAGCCCCAGCATTTT
CDR3: CASSGSGSNQPQHF

V: TRBV5-1
J: TRBJ2-3
size: .
D: TRBD1
DNA: TGCGCCAGCAGCTTGGGAGGGGGCGCCACAGATACGCAGTATTTT
CDR3: CASSLGGGATDTQYF

V: TRBV28
J: TRBJ1-5
size: .
D: TRBD1
DNA: TGTGCCAGCAGATTCGACAGGGTAGAAAGTCAGCCCCAGCATTTT
CDR3: CASRFDRVESQPQHF

V: TRBV28
J: TRBJ2-5
size: .
D: TRBD1
DNA: TGTGCCAGCAGTCAAGTTAGGACAGGCAAAGAGACCCAGTACTTC
CDR3: CASSQVRTGKETQYF

V: TRBV5-4
J: TRBJ1-1
size: once
D: TRBD1
DNA: TGTGCCAGCAGCTTGGAAGGACAGGTTGCAGTGAGGGCTTTCTTT
CDR3: CASSLEGQVAVRAFF

V: TRBV5-1
J: TRBJ2-1
size: .
D: .
DNA: TGCGCCAGCAGCCTAACAGGGGGAGGGATGGGTGAGCAGTTCTTC
CDR3: CASSLTGGGMGEQFF

V: TRBV9
J: TRBJ2-1
size: .
D: .
DNA: TGTGCCAGCAGCACCGATGACAGCTACAATGAGCAGTTCTTC
CDR3: CASSTDDSYNEQFF

V: TRBV27
J: TRBJ2-7
size: .
D: .
DNA: TGTGCCAGCAGTTTATCGATCCAGGGCCCCTACGAGCAGTACTTC
CDR3: CASSLSIQGPYEQYF